The 28 T cell receptor beta chains presented below share a single source sample, sequenced in a study of shared clonotypes between healthy human individuals. Method: immunoSEQ multiplex PCR; TCRdb's copy keeps in-frame clones and lacks some. Counted here are approximately 1.4 million clones, 98% occurring once; the ten biggest clones make up approximately 0.44%. Sequenced material: naive CD4+ T cells sorted from blood. Indicated subset: CD45RA+ positively selected. Every receptor here comes from a man aged 25 to 45 in good health.

This chain links TRBV5-4 with TRBJ2-6, with 10 bases aligning to TRBD2. The V segment lost 0 bases and the J segment 2 bases; nucleotides outside the gene matches: 2. CDR3 length: 17 amino acids. Germline V gene lookup returns CDR1 SGHNT and CDR2 YYREEE (reference sequence). CDR3 residues: CASSLEAGGAGANVLTF. Written as DNA, the CDR3 is TGTGCCAGCAGCTTGGAAGCGGGAGGGGCTGGGGCCAACGTCCTGACTTTC. Full variable domain (remainder filled in from reference TRBV5-4 and TRBJ2-6): ETGVTQSPTHLIKTRGQQVTLRCSSQSGHNTVSWYQQALGQGPQFIFQYYREEENGRGNFPPRFSGLQFPNYSSELNVNALELDDSALYLCASSLEAGGAGANVLTFGAGSRLTVL.

The chain is built from TRBV4-1 and TRBJ2-1; D possibly corresponds to TRBD1 (5 bases). CDR3 size: 13 residues. V was clipped by 6 bases and J by 7 bases, with 13 bases between them. CDR1 and CDR2 from the germline V gene are MGHRA and YSYEKL. CDR3 DNA sequence: TGCGCCAGCAGTCAGGGTACCCTAAATGAGCAGTTCTTC. Translating gives CASSQGTLNEQFF.

CDR3 bases: TGTGCCAGCAGTCCCCCGAGCATCAATGAGCAGTTCTTC. The encoded protein is CASSPPSINEQFF. The J gene is TRBJ2-1, the V gene TRBV28; D ambiguous. Germline lookup yields CDR1 MDHEN and CDR2 SYDVKM. The germline V and J ends were trimmed by 5 bases and 6 bases, with 11 bases remaining between them. The CDR3 spans 13 residues.

This clone is a singleton in its sample. The CDR3 DNA reads as TGTGCCAGCAGCCTAATAGCGGGAGAGGGTAAGAATGAGCAGTTCTTC. It encodes CASSLIAGEGKNEQFF. The chain employs TRBV7-3 and TRBJ2-1, with 9 positions matching TRBD2. CDR3 length: 16 amino acids. Germline V CDR1 and CDR2: SGHTA, FQGTGA. Trimming removed 5 bases from V and 7 bases from J; junction bases left unmatched: 12.

As regards this clone: Other DNA sequences within the sample encode an identical CDR3. The chain's CDR3 is CSVGSYEQYF. DNA of the CDR3: TGCAGCGTTGGATCCTACGAGCAGTACTTC. The chain links TRBV29-1 to TRBJ2-7; D gene ambiguous. The germline CDR1 and CDR2 sequences are SQVTM and ANQGSEA. CDR3 length: 10 amino acids. Trimming took 4 bases from V and 1 from J, leaving 2 bases between them.

J is TRBJ1-2 and V is TRBV7-8; D perhaps matches TRBD1 (6 bases). V lost 3 bases and J lost 4, with 12 bases in between. The CDR3 is 14 amino acids. The germline gives CDR1 SGHVS, CDR2 FQNEAQ. The CDR3 coding sequence is TGTGCCAGCAGCTTGGGACACCGAGGCTATGGCTACACCTTC. This codes for CASSLGHRGYGYTF.

This clone was seen once. The DNA for the CDR3 is TGTGCCAGCAATAGACTAGCGGGAGTTGGGGAGCAGTTCTTC. Translating it yields CASNRLAGVGEQFF. The genes are TRBV9 and TRBJ2-1; TRBD2 matches 12 bases. CDR1 is SGDLS, CDR2 YYNGEE, per germline. The V segment lost 6 bases and the J segment 10 bases; nucleotides outside the gene matches: 8. This CDR3 is built from 14 residues. The full variable domain, in which reference TRBV9 and TRBJ2-1 provide the parts outside the CDR3, is DSGVTQTPKHLITATGQRVTLRCSPRSGDLSVYWYQQSLDQGLQFLIQYYNGEERAKGNILERFSAQQFPDLHSELNLSSLELGDSALYFCASNRLAGVGEQFFGPGTRLTVL.

V gene TRBV5-4 combines with J gene TRBJ2-5, with TRBD2 matching 9 bases. The CDR3 loop spans 14 amino acids. J was trimmed by 6 bases and V by 0 bases; bases with no gene match: 3. Germline lookup yields CDR1 SGHNT and CDR2 YYREEE (reference sequence). CDR3 sequence reads: CASSLETSGQTQYF. The CDR3 DNA follows: TGTGCCAGCAGCTTGGAAACTAGCGGGCAGACCCAGTACTTC.

The V gene is TRBV14, the J gene TRBJ2-1; 7 bases map to TRBD2. Germline trimming cut 5 bases from V and 8 bases from J; bases unmatched to any gene: 18. This CDR3 spans 17 amino acids. CDR1 and CDR2 (germline): SGHDN, FVKESK. CDR3: CASSERRGMAVDHEQFF. CDR3 nucleotides: TGTGCCAGCAGCGAAAGGCGGGGGATGGCGGTGGATCATGAGCAGTTCTTC.

This clone was recorded only once. The chain employs TRBV11-2 and TRBJ2-6; D is ambiguous. The CDR3 runs to 15 residues. CDR1 SGHAT and CDR2 FQNNGV come from the germline V gene. V shed 0 bases and J shed 4 bases, with 7 bases lying between them. The CDR3 is CASSLETPGANVLTF. The CDR3 nucleotides are TGTGCCAGCAGCTTAGAGACTCCGGGGGCCAACGTCCTGACTTTC.

The chain employs TRBV14 and TRBJ2-1, with TRBD2 identical over 14 bases. Per germline, CDR1 SGHDN and CDR2 FVKESK. The CDR3 runs to 16 residues. Losses at the gene ends were 3 bases for V and 3 bases for J; bases not matched to a gene: 1. Written as DNA, the CDR3 is TGTGCCAGCAGCCAGACTAGCGGGAGGGACTACAATGAGCAGTTCTTC. Translation gives CASSQTSGRDYNEQFF. Drawing the rest from reference TRBV14 and TRBJ2-1, the complete variable domain is EAGVTQFPSHSVIEKGQTVTLRCDPISGHDNLYWYRRVMGKEIKFLLHFVKESKQDESGMPNNRFLAERTGGTYSTLKVQPAELEDSGVYFCASSQTSGRDYNEQFFGPGTRLTVL.

This chain connects TRBV30 to TRBJ2-1; maybe TRBD1 (6 bases). Trimming left V 2 bases short and J 5 bases short, with 13 bases between. The length of the CDR3 is 14 residues. Germline V gene sequence: CDR1 GTSNPN, CDR2 SVGIG (reference sequence). The CDR3 spells CAWSPGGFDNEQFF. The CDR3 nucleotides are TGTGCCTGGAGTCCTGGGGGCTTTGACAATGAGCAGTTCTTC.

The gene calls are TRBV5-1 and TRBJ2-7; D might be TRBD2 (5 bases). The CDR3 length is 14 residues. The ends were cut back, 4 bases at V and 5 bases at J, with 16 bases in the middle. Germline CDR1 SGHRS, CDR2 YFSETQ. CDR3 protein: CASSREEGSHEQYF. The CDR3 DNA is TGCGCCAGCAGCCGGGAAGAGGGTAGCCACGAGCAGTACTTC.

The genes are TRBV11-2 and TRBJ2-1; 7 nucleotides align to TRBD2. With V trimmed by 1 base and J by 4 bases, 4 bases remained unmatched. CDR3 length: 15 residues. The germline V gene has CDR1 SGHAT and CDR2 FQNNGV. DNA of the CDR3: TGTGCCAGCAGCTTAGCCGGACTAGTATACAATGAGCAGTTCTTC. Its translation: CASSLAGLVYNEQFF.

The chain links TRBV6-4 to TRBJ2-7; the match to TRBD1 covers 12 bases. The V segment lost 0 bases and the J segment 3 bases; nucleotides outside the gene matches: 15. CDR3 length: 20 amino acids. Per germline, CDR1 MRHNA and CDR2 SNTAGT. The CDR3 region is CASSDSGPGQGADRIYEQYF. As DNA, the CDR3 is TGTGCCAGCAGTGACTCGGGGCCGGGACAGGGGGCTGATAGGATCTACGAGCAGTACTTC.

Turning to this clone: Other DNA sequences within the sample encode an identical CDR3. V and J are TRBV27 and TRBJ2-2; TRBD1 aligns across 8 bases. The V gene end was trimmed by 5 bases and the J gene end by 5 bases; junction bases not matched to a gene: 4. The CDR3 is made up of 14 amino acids. Per germline, CDR1 MNHEY and CDR2 SMNVEV (reference sequence). DNA of the CDR3: TGTGCCAGCAGTCGCACAGGGGGTACCGGGGAGCTGTTTTTT. Translation gives CASSRTGGTGELFF.

The CDR3 is CASSDLAGGADTQYF. In nucleotides, the CDR3 is TGCGCCAGCAGTGATCTAGCGGGAGGAGCAGATACGCAGTATTTT. The V gene is TRBV10-1, the J gene TRBJ2-3; TRBD2 aligns across 11 bases. The germline V gene encodes CDR1 WNHNN and CDR2 SYGVQD (reference sequence). Trimming took 3 bases from V and 4 from J; bases not matched to a gene: 3. The CDR3 consists of 15 residues.

CDR3 amino acids: CASSSGQAREKLFF. DNA of the CDR3: TGTGCCAGCAGTTCAGGACAGGCCCGTGAAAAACTGTTTTTT. This rearrangement joins TRBV28 to TRBJ1-4; 7 bases agree with TRBD1. Germline CDR1 reads MDHEN; CDR2 reads SYDVKM. CDR3 size: 14 residues. The J segment lost 7 bases and the V segment lost 4 bases, leaving 6 bases of the junction unmatched.

The rearrangement joins TRBV7-6 to TRBJ2-1, with 13 nucleotides matching TRBD2. Germline CDR1 and CDR2: SGHVS and FNYEAQ. V trimming: 4 bases; J trimming: 2 bases; junction bases outside the gene matches: 8. CDR3 length: 18 residues. In DNA, the CDR3 is TGTGCCAGCAGCTCGGGACTAGCGGGATCTCGACCCTACAATGAGCAGTTCTTC. Translating gives CASSSGLAGSRPYNEQFF.

This clone was observed a single time. The genes are TRBV5-1 and TRBJ2-2, with TRBD1 matching over 7 bases. V was pared by 3 bases and J by 1 base, with 3 bases of the junction left unmatched. This CDR3 region has 15 residues. Germline V CDR1 and CDR2: SGHRS, YFSETQ. The CDR3 is CASSYGTVNTGELFF. For the CDR3, the DNA is TGCGCCAGCAGCTACGGGACAGTGAACACCGGGGAGCTGTTTTTT.

This clone has a single count. The chain has TRBV5-4 and TRBJ1-2; perhaps TRBD1 as D (5 bases). Germline V gene data show CDR1 as SGHNT and CDR2 as YYREEE (reference sequence). The CDR3 runs to 17 residues. V lost 0 bases and J 3 bases, leaving 18 bases between the germline ends. The CDR3 sequence is CASSLGGSGWLDYGYTF. CDR3 coding DNA: TGTGCCAGCAGCTTGGGAGGATCAGGGTGGTTAGACTATGGCTACACCTTC.

The chain recombines TRBV25-1 with TRBJ2-4, with 11 bases identical to TRBD2. This CDR3 contains 12 residues. The germline CDR1 and CDR2 sequences are MGHDK and SYGVNS. J was trimmed by 15 bases and V by 6 bases; bases with no gene match: 7. CDR3 region: CASSWGLAEWYF. In nucleotides, the CDR3 is TGTGCCAGCAGCTGGGGACTAGCGGAGTGGTACTTC.

This clone was seen a single time. The DNA for the CDR3 is TGTGCCAGCAGCGCCCCTAGCACAGATACGCAGTATTTT. Translated, it gives CASSAPSTDTQYF. The chain recombines TRBV7-8 with TRBJ2-3; no clear D gene. Trimming stripped 5 bases from V and 0 bases from J, with 6 bases between. This CDR3 spans 13 amino acids. Germline V CDR1 and CDR2: SGHVS, FQNEAQ.

The chain combines TRBV12-5 with TRBJ2-2, with D perhaps TRBD1 (5 bases). V dropped 3 bases and J dropped 2 bases, with 7 bases sitting between them. The germline gives CDR1 LGHNT, CDR2 FRNRAP. The CDR3 covers 14 residues. The CDR3 loop is CASGFDRNTGELFF. The DNA of the CDR3 is TGTGCTAGTGGTTTTGACAGAAACACCGGGGAGCTGTTTTTT.

The rearrangement uses TRBV6-1 and TRBJ2-6; 7 bases are a match to TRBD2. CDR3 length: 15 residues. Per germline, CDR1 MNHNS and CDR2 SASEGT. The CDR3 coding sequence is TGTGCGGGGGGGTATGTGAGTTCTGGGGCCAACGTCCTGACTTTC. Its protein is CAGGYVSSGANVLTF.

The rearrangement joins TRBV25-1 to TRBJ2-2; maybe TRBD2 (6 bases). Per germline, CDR1 MGHDK and CDR2 SYGVNS. The CDR3 contains 15 residues. The V and J ends lost 3 bases and 5 bases respectively, with 13 bases between them. CDR3 loop: CASSEAGSRTGELFF. CDR3 DNA: TGTGCCAGCAGTGAGGCGGGGTCGAGGACCGGGGAGCTGTTTTTT.

The chain is built from TRBV4-2 and TRBJ1-5, with D possibly TRBD1 on 5 matching bases. This CDR3 is 19 amino acids long. Germline V CDR1 and CDR2: LGHNA, YNFKEQ. V lost 4 bases and J 0 bases, leaving 22 bases between the germline ends. CDR3 region: CASSPRPGRGEYSNQPQHF. CDR3 in DNA: TGTGCCAGCAGCCCACGACCGGGACGGGGAGAGTATAGCAATCAGCCCCAGCATTTT.

V and J are TRBV18 and TRBJ2-7, with unresolved D. CDR1 and CDR2 (germline): KGHSH, LQKENI. V was pared by 8 bases and J by 2 bases, with 10 bases between. This CDR3 is built from 12 residues. The CDR3 DNA follows: TGTGCCAGCGGCGGCAATACCTACGAGCAGTACTTC. Translated, it gives CASGGNTYEQYF.